The sequence of this TCR beta chain was determined in a study of blood T cells in healthy people across ages. Study-level information: The template switching approach captured approximately one barcoded beta molecule for every two T cells.

Each sample provided at least 6 micrograms of extracted total RNA. With a J-beta primer mix and a sample-barcoded 5' primer, a second PCR ran about 6 to 11 cycles. All cDNA molecules were each tagged by a template-switch adaptor with 12 random nucleotides. TCRdb processed the 5' RACE reads anew with MiXCR; each CDR3 protein has one entry. Of hundreds of thousands of distinct CDR3 sequences in the sample, about 30% are singletons; the top ten hold approximately 14%. As regards this clonotype: Its antigen is still unknown.

V lost 4 bases and J lost 3; bases outside the gene matches: 4. This CDR3 has 15 residues. Germline CDR1 and CDR2: DFQATT and SNEGSKA (reference sequence). Study results and limitations: Age showed a roughly linear inverse relationship with TCR beta diversity per million T cells.

This receptor was taken from a woman over 75 in good health. The sample consisted of blood. The gene calls are TRBV20-1 and TRBJ2-3, with TRBD2 identical over 13 bases. The CDR3 protein is CSAMGLAGQTDTQYF. The DNA for the CDR3 is TGCAGTGCTATGGGACTAGCGGGACAGACAGATACGCAGTATTTT.